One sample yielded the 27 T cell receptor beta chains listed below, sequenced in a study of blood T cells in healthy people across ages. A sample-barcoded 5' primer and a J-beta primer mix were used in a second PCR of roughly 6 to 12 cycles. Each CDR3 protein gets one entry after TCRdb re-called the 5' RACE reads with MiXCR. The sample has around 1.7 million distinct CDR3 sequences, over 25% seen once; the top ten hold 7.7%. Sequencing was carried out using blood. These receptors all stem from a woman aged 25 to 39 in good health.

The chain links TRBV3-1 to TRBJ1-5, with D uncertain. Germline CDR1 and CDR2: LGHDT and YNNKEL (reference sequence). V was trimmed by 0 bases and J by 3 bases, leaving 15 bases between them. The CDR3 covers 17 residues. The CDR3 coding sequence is TGTGCCAGCAGCCAAGATCCGATCGACGGAAACAATCAGCCCCAGCATTTT. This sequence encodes CASSQDPIDGNNQPQHF.

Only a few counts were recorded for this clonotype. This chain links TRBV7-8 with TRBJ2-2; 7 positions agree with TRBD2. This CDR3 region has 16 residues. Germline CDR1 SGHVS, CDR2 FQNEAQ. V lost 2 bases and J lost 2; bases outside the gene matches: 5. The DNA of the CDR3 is TGTGCCAGCAGCTTAATGGGGAGGGGCAACACCGGGGAGCTGTTTTTT. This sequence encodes CASSLMGRGNTGELFF. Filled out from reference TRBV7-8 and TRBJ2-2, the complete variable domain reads GAGVSQSPRYKVAKRGQDVALRCDPISGHVSLFWYQQALGQGPEFLTYFQNEAQLDKSGLPSDRFFAERPEGSVSTLKIQRTQQEDSAVYLCASSLMGRGNTGELFFGEGSRLTVL.

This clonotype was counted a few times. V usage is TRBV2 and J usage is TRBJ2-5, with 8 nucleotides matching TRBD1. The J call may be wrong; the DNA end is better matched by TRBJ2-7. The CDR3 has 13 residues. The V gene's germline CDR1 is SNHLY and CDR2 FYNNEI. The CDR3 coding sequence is TGTGCCAGCATCGGACAGGGACGATACGAGCAGTACTTC. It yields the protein CASIGQGRYEQYF.

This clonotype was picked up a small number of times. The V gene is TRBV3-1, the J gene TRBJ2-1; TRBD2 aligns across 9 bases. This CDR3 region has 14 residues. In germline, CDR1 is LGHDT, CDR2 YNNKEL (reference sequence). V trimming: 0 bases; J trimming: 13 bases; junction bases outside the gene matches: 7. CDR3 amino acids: CASSQDGLAGPQFF. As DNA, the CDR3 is TGTGCCAGCAGCCAAGATGGCCTAGCGGGACCACAGTTCTTC.

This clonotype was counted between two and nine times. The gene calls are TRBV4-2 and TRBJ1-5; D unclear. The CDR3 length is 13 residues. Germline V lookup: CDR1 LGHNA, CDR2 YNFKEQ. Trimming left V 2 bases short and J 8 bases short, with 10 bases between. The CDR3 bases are TGTGCCAGCAGCCAATACGGAGGAGAGCCCCAGCATTTT. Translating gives CASSQYGGEPQHF.

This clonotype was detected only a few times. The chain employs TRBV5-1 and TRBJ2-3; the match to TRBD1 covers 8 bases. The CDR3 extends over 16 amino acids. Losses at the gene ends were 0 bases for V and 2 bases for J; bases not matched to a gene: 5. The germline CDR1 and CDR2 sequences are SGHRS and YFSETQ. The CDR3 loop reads CASSLGGQGDTDTQYF. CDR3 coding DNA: TGCGCCAGCAGCTTGGGCGGACAGGGCGACACAGATACGCAGTATTTT. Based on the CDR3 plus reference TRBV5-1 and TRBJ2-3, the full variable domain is KAGVTQTPRYLIKTRGQQVTLSCSPISGHRSVSWYQQTPGQGLQFLFEYFSETQRNKGNFPGRFSGRQFSNSRSEMNVSTLELGDSALYLCASSLGGQGDTDTQYFGPGTRLTVL.

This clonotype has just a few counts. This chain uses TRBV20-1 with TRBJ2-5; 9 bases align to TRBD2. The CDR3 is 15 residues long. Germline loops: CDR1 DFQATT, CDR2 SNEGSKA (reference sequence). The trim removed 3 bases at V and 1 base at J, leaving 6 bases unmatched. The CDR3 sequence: CSARNLAGPQETQYF. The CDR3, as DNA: TGCAGTGCTAGGAACCTAGCGGGGCCCCAAGAGACCCAGTACTTC.

CDR3 in amino acids: CASSPTMEETQYF. DNA of the CDR3: TGTGCCAGCTCACCCACGATGGAAGAGACCCAGTACTTC. The V call is TRBV18, the J call TRBJ2-5; D not resolved. Trimming stripped 3 bases from V and 3 bases from J, with 8 bases between. CDR1 KGHSH and CDR2 LQKENI come from the germline V gene. The CDR3 length is 13 residues.

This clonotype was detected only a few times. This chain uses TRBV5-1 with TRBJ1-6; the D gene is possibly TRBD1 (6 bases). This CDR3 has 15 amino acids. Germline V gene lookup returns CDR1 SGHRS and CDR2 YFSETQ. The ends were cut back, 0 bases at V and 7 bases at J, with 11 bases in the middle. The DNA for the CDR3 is TGCGCCAGCAGCTTGGGACAGGCTTCCAATTCACCCCTCCACTTT. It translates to CASSLGQASNSPLHF.

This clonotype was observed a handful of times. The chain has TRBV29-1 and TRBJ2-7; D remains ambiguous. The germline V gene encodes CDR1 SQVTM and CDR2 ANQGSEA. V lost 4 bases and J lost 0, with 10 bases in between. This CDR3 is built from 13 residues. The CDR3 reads CSVATYDSYEQYF. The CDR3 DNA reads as TGCAGCGTTGCAACCTACGACTCCTACGAGCAGTACTTC.

The CDR3 spells CASSIGRGVYNEQFF. In nucleotides, the CDR3 is TGTGCCAGCAGCATTGGCAGGGGGGTCTACAATGAGCAGTTCTTC. V usage is TRBV14 and J usage is TRBJ2-1, with a weak D call TRBD1 (7 bases). Trimming pared 5 bases from V and 3 bases from J, leaving 14 bases between. There are 15 residues in the CDR3. Germline V lookup: CDR1 SGHDN, CDR2 FVKESK.

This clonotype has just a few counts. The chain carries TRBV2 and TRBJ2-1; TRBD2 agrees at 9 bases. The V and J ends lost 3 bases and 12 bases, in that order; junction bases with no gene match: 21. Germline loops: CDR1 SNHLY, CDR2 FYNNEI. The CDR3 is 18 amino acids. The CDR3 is CASSESLAGVFLLILQFF. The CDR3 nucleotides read TGTGCCAGCAGTGAGTCGTTAGCGGGGGTATTCCTACTAATTTTGCAGTTCTTC.

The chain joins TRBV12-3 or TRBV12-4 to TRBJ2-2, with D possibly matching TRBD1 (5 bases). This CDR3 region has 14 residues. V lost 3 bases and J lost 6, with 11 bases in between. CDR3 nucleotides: TGTGCCAGCAGTTTGGTCACAGGTTCCGGGGAGCTGTTTTTT. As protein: CASSLVTGSGELFF.

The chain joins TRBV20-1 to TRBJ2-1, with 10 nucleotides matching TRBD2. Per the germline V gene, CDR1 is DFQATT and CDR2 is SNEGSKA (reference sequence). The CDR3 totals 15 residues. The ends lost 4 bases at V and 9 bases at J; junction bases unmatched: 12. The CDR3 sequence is CSAIRAAGGLFEQFF. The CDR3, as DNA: TGCAGTGCTATCAGGGCAGCGGGGGGGCTATTTGAGCAGTTCTTC.

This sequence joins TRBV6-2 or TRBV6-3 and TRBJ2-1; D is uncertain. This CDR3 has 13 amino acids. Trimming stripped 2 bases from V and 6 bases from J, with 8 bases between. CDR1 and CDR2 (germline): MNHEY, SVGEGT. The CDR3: CASSYNPFNEQFF. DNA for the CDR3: TGTGCCAGCAGTTACAATCCCTTCAATGAGCAGTTCTTC.

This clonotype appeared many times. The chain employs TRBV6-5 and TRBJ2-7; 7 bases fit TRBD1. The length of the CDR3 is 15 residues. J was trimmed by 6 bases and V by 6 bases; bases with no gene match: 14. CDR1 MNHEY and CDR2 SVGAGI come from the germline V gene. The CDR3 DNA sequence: TGTGCCAGCAGGTACGAGGGACAGTCTCTGCGCGAGCAGTACTTC. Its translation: CASRYEGQSLREQYF.

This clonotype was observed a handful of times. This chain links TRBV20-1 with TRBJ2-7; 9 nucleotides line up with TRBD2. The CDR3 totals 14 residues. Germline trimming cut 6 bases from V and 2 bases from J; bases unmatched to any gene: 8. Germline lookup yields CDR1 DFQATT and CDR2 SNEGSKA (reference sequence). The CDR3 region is CSAVMRGGAYEQYF. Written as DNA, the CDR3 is TGCAGTGCCGTTATGCGGGGGGGTGCCTACGAGCAGTACTTC.

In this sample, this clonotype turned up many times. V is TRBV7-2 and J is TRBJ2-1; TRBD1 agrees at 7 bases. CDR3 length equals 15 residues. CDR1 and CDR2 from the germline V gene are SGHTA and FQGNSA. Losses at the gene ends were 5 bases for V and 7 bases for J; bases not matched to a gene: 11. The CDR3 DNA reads TGTGCCAGCAGCCCAGACAGGGCCCCGGGGAATGAGCAGTTCTTC. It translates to CASSPDRAPGNEQFF.

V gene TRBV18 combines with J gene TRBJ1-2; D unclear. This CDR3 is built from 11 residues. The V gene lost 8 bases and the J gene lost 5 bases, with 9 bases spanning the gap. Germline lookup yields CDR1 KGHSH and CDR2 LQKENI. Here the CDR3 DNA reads TGTGCCAGCACGACGAGTTATGGCTACACCTTC. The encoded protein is CASTTSYGYTF.

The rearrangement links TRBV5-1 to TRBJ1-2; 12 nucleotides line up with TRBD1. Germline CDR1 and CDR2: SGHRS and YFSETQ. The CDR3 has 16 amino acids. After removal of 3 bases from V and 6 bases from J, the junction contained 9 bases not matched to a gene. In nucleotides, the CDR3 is TGCGCCAGCAGCTCCTATTCGGGACAGGGGGCTGATGGCTACACCTTC. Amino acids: CASSSYSGQGADGYTF.

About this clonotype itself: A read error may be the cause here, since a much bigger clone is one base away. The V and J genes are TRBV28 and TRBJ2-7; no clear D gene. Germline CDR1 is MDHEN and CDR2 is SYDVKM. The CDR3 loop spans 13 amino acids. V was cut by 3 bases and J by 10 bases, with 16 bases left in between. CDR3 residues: CASSFYYKEAQYF. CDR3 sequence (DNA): TGTGCCAGCAGTTTCTACTACAAAGAGGCCCAGTACTTC. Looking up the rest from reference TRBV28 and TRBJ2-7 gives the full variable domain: DVKVTQSSRYLVKRTGEKVFLECVQDMDHENMFWYRQDPGLGLRLIYFSYDVKMKEKGDIPEGYSVSREKKERFSLILESASTNQTSMYLCASSFYYKEAQYFGPGTRLTVT.

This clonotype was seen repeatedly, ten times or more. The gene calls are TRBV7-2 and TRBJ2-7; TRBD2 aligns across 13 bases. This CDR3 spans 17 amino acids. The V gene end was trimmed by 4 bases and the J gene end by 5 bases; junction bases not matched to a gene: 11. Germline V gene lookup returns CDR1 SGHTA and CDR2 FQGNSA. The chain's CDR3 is CASSSEPWTSGGNEQYF. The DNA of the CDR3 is TGTGCCAGCAGCTCCGAACCCTGGACTAGCGGGGGTAACGAGCAGTACTTC.

The CDR3 DNA reads as TGTGCCTGGGATCCGCCAGGGGGCAATGAGCAGTTCTTC. Translating gives CAWDPPGGNEQFF. V gene TRBV30 combines with J gene TRBJ2-1, with 7 bases matching TRBD1. This CDR3 spans 13 amino acids. J was trimmed by 6 bases and V by 5 bases; bases with no gene match: 7. The V gene's germline CDR1 is GTSNPN and CDR2 SVGIG (reference sequence).

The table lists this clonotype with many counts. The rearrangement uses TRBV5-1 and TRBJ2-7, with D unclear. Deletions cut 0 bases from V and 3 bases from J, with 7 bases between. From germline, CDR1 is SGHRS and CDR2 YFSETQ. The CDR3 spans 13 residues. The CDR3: CASSLVADYEQYF. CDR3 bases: TGCGCCAGCAGCTTGGTTGCGGACTACGAGCAGTACTTC.

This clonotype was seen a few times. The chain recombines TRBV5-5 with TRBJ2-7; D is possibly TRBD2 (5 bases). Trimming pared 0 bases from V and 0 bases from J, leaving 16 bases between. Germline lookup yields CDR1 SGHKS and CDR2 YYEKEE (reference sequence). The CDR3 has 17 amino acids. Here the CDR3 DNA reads TGTGCCAGCAGCTTGGGACCGACGGGAAGGAGCTCCTACGAGCAGTACTTC. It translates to CASSLGPTGRSSYEQYF.

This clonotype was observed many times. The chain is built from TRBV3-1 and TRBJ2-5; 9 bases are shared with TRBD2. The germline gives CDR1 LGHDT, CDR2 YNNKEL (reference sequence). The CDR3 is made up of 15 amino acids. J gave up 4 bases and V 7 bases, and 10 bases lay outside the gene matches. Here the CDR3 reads CASTYSGRGGETQYF. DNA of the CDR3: TGTGCCAGCACCTATAGCGGGAGAGGCGGAGAGACCCAGTACTTC.

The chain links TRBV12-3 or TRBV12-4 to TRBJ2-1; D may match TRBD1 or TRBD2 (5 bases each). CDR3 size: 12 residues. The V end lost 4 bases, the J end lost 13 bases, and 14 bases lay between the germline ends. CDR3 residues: CASSSALGTQFF. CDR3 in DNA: TGTGCCAGCAGTTCGGCTCTAGGGACCCAGTTCTTC.